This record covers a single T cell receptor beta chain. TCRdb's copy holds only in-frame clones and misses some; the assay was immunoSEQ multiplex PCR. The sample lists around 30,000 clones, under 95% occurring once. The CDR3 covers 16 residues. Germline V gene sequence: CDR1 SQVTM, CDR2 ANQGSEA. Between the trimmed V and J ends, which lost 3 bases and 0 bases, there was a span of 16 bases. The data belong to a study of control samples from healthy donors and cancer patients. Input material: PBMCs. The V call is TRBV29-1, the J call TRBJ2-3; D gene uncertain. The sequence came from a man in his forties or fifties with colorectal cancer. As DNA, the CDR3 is TGCAGCGTTGACGGCTCCTCGGATACTAGCACAGATACGCAGTATTTT. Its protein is CSVDGSSDTSTDTQYF.